This is a list of T cell receptor beta chains from one sample in a study of blood T cell repertoires in COVID-19. Produced via immunoSEQ multiplex PCR; TCRdb's table is partial and in-frame only. The repertoire holds fewer than 300,000 clones, with 91% as singletons. Sample: peripheral blood. These receptor sequences come from a woman in her twenties or thirties with COVID-19, enrolled during active disease. The CDR3 runs from the conserved cysteine through the conserved F or W. Fields, in order: clone size, D gene, J gene, V gene, CDR3 length, CDR3 DNA, CDR3 protein. A D gene is named only where the DNA matches it firmly. Clone size is not always given. Where it is, it says once, few, many or a class for expanded clones.

abundance: NA
d_gene: TRBD2
j_gene: TRBJ2-7
v_gene: TRBV11-2
len: 14
CDR3nt: TGTGCCAGCAGCCGGACTAGCAGTCACTACGAGCAGTACTTC
CDR3aa: CASSRTSSHYEQYF

abundance: NA
d_gene: NA
j_gene: TRBJ1-1
v_gene: TRBV25-1
len: 12
CDR3nt: TGTGCCAGCAGTGAGGGGCAGGCTGAAGCTTTCTTT
CDR3aa: CASSEGQAEAFF

abundance: NA
d_gene: TRBD1
j_gene: TRBJ1-2
v_gene: TRBV27
len: 13
CDR3nt: TGTGCCAGCAGTCCGACAGGGGACTATGGCTACACCTTC
CDR3aa: CASSPTGDYGYTF

abundance: once
d_gene: NA
j_gene: TRBJ1-2
v_gene: TRBV4-1
len: 15
CDR3nt: TGCGCCAGCAGCACACAGACAGAGAGCCTCTATGGCTACACCTTC
CDR3aa: CASSTQTESLYGYTF

abundance: once
d_gene: TRBD2
j_gene: TRBJ2-7
v_gene: TRBV13
len: 16
CDR3nt: TGTGCCAGCAGCTTCACTAGCGGTAATGGATCCTACGAGCAGTACTTC
CDR3aa: CASSFTSGNGSYEQYF

abundance: NA
d_gene: TRBD1
j_gene: TRBJ1-2
v_gene: TRBV6-4
len: 16
CDR3nt: TGTGCCAGCAGTGACTCCCCTGGACAGGGATACTATGGCTACACCTTC
CDR3aa: CASSDSPGQGYYGYTF

abundance: NA
d_gene: NA
j_gene: TRBJ1-4
v_gene: TRBV4-1
len: 15
CDR3nt: TGCGCCAGCAGCCAAGATGGCGGATTCAATGAAAAACTGTTTTTT
CDR3aa: CASSQDGGFNEKLFF

abundance: NA
d_gene: TRBD1
j_gene: TRBJ1-3
v_gene: TRBV30
len: 16
CDR3nt: TGTGCCTGGGGGACAGGGCGTGGAGGGTACGGAAACACCATATATTTT
CDR3aa: CAWGTGRGGYGNTIYF

abundance: NA
d_gene: NA
j_gene: TRBJ1-2
v_gene: TRBV7-9
len: 15
CDR3nt: TGTGCCAGCAGCTTCATGTTTACGGGGGAGGGTGGCTACACCTTC
CDR3aa: CASSFMFTGEGGYTF

abundance: NA
d_gene: NA
j_gene: TRBJ1-5
v_gene: TRBV6-6
len: 14
CDR3nt: TGTGCCAGCAGTTACGTCGGGGAGGGTCAGCCCCAGCATTTT
CDR3aa: CASSYVGEGQPQHF

abundance: NA
d_gene: NA
j_gene: TRBJ1-2
v_gene: TRBV2
len: 13
CDR3nt: TGTGCCAGCGATAGACGGGACTCGTATGGCTACACCTTC
CDR3aa: CASDRRDSYGYTF

abundance: NA
d_gene: NA
j_gene: TRBJ2-5
v_gene: TRBV5-1
len: 16
CDR3nt: TGCGCCAGCAGCTTGGTAGGGGGAGTTCTCCAAGAGACCCAGTACTTC
CDR3aa: CASSLVGGVLQETQYF

abundance: NA
d_gene: NA
j_gene: TRBJ2-2
v_gene: TRBV19
len: 15
CDR3nt: TGTGCCAGTACAGATGTTGGGGCTAAGATCGGGGAGCTGTTTTTT
CDR3aa: CASTDVGAKIGELFF

abundance: NA
d_gene: NA
j_gene: TRBJ1-1
v_gene: TRBV10-3
len: 13
CDR3nt: TGTGCCATCGGACAGCTATTGAACACTGAAGCTTTCTTT
CDR3aa: CAIGQLLNTEAFF

abundance: NA
d_gene: NA
j_gene: TRBJ2-1
v_gene: TRBV19
len: 15
CDR3nt: TGTGCCAGTAGTATAGAGGCTAGAGCGTACAATGAGCAGTTCTTC
CDR3aa: CASSIEARAYNEQFF

abundance: once
d_gene: TRBD2
j_gene: TRBJ2-7
v_gene: TRBV5-1
len: 14
CDR3nt: TGCGCCAGCAGCTTCCAGACTAGCGGGGACGAGCAGTACTTC
CDR3aa: CASSFQTSGDEQYF

abundance: NA
d_gene: TRBD2
j_gene: TRBJ2-5
v_gene: TRBV2
len: 13
CDR3nt: TGTGCCAGCAGTGAACTAGCGGGTCAGACCCAGTACTTC
CDR3aa: CASSELAGQTQYF

abundance: NA
d_gene: NA
j_gene: TRBJ1-1
v_gene: TRBV7-3
len: 13
CDR3nt: TGTGCCAGCAGCTTAACTGGGGGAGGTGAAGCTTTCTTT
CDR3aa: CASSLTGGGEAFF

abundance: once
d_gene: TRBD1
j_gene: TRBJ1-1
v_gene: TRBV5-1
len: 17
CDR3nt: TGCGCCAGCAGCCTCGGACAGGGGTTGGCGTGGGACACTGAAGCTTTCTTT
CDR3aa: CASSLGQGLAWDTEAFF

abundance: NA
d_gene: NA
j_gene: TRBJ2-7
v_gene: TRBV6-5
len: 13
CDR3nt: TGTGCCAGCAGACTAGCATCTTCCTACGAGCAGTACTTC
CDR3aa: CASRLASSYEQYF

abundance: once
d_gene: NA
j_gene: TRBJ1-1
v_gene: TRBV6-5
len: 13
CDR3nt: TGTGCCAGCAGTAGGCAGGATAACACTGAAGCTTTCTTT
CDR3aa: CASSRQDNTEAFF

abundance: once
d_gene: TRBD1
j_gene: TRBJ1-5
v_gene: TRBV30
len: 13
CDR3nt: TGTGCCTGGGACACAGGGGGCGATCAGCCCCAGCATTTT
CDR3aa: CAWDTGGDQPQHF

abundance: few
d_gene: NA
j_gene: TRBJ2-1
v_gene: TRBV5-5
len: 14
CDR3nt: TGTGCCAGCAGCGAGGTGTCTCCTAACAATGAGCAGTTCTTC
CDR3aa: CASSEVSPNNEQFF

abundance: few
d_gene: NA
j_gene: TRBJ1-2
v_gene: TRBV5-5
len: 15
CDR3nt: TGTGCCAGCAGCCCCCAACTGAACTCTAACTATGGCTACACCTTC
CDR3aa: CASSPQLNSNYGYTF

abundance: NA
d_gene: NA
j_gene: TRBJ1-1
v_gene: TRBV9
len: 13
CDR3nt: TGTGCCAGCAGCGGTCAGGGGAGCACTGAAGCTTTCTTT
CDR3aa: CASSGQGSTEAFF

abundance: NA
d_gene: TRBD2
j_gene: TRBJ2-1
v_gene: TRBV24-1
len: 20
CDR3nt: TGTGCCACCAGTGACCCCTCGGGACTAGCGGGAACAAGCTCCTACAATGAGCAGTTCTTC
CDR3aa: CATSDPSGLAGTSSYNEQFF

abundance: NA
d_gene: NA
j_gene: TRBJ1-1
v_gene: TRBV14
len: 15
CDR3nt: TGTGCCAGCAGCCAAGATCTGTATTCCTACACTGAAGCTTTCTTT
CDR3aa: CASSQDLYSYTEAFF

abundance: NA
d_gene: TRBD2
j_gene: TRBJ2-7
v_gene: TRBV18
len: 16
CDR3nt: TGTGCCAGCTCATTCTCCCTAGCGGGAGGTTCGTACGAGCAGTACTTC
CDR3aa: CASSFSLAGGSYEQYF

abundance: NA
d_gene: NA
j_gene: TRBJ2-1
v_gene: TRBV19
len: 14
CDR3nt: TGTGCCAGTAGTATGGGGGGAGTAAACGATGAGCAGTTCTTC
CDR3aa: CASSMGGVNDEQFF

abundance: NA
d_gene: TRBD2
j_gene: TRBJ2-3
v_gene: TRBV5-1
len: 19
CDR3nt: TGCGCCAGCAGCGCGTCGACTAGCGGGAGGGTTGCTGGCACAGATACGCAGTATTTT
CDR3aa: CASSASTSGRVAGTDTQYF

abundance: NA
d_gene: NA
j_gene: TRBJ1-5
v_gene: TRBV12-3/TRBV12-4
len: 13
CDR3nt: TGTGCCAGCAGTTTAAGAGGTCACCTACCCCAGCATTTT
CDR3aa: CASSLRGHLPQHF

abundance: NA
d_gene: NA
j_gene: TRBJ1-2
v_gene: TRBV3-1/TRBV3-2
len: 17
CDR3nt: TGTGCCAGCAGCCAAAGTTTGACTTCGTCACCGTTGGCTGGCTACACCTTC
CDR3aa: CASSQSLTSSPLAGYTF

abundance: NA
d_gene: NA
j_gene: TRBJ1-5
v_gene: TRBV30
len: 14
CDR3nt: TGTGCCTGGAGTGTATCAGGTTATAATCAGCCCCAGCATTTT
CDR3aa: CAWSVSGYNQPQHF

abundance: few
d_gene: NA
j_gene: TRBJ1-5
v_gene: TRBV28
len: 14
CDR3nt: TGTGCCAGCAGTTTTTCAGGGAATGGACAGCCCCAGCATTTT
CDR3aa: CASSFSGNGQPQHF

abundance: NA
d_gene: NA
j_gene: TRBJ1-5
v_gene: TRBV6-1
len: 14
CDR3nt: TGTGCCAGCAGTGAAATGAGGGGGACTCAGCCCCAGCATTTT
CDR3aa: CASSEMRGTQPQHF

abundance: NA
d_gene: NA
j_gene: TRBJ2-1
v_gene: TRBV27
len: 15
CDR3nt: TGTGCCAGCAGTTTACTAAGCGGCACCTACAATGAGCAGTTCTTC
CDR3aa: CASSLLSGTYNEQFF

abundance: NA
d_gene: NA
j_gene: TRBJ2-5
v_gene: TRBV11-2
len: 15
CDR3nt: TGTGCCAGCAGCTTAGGAGGGTACTACCAAGAGACCCAGTACTTC
CDR3aa: CASSLGGYYQETQYF

abundance: NA
d_gene: TRBD1
j_gene: TRBJ1-1
v_gene: TRBV5-5
len: 17
CDR3nt: TGTGCCAGATACCGGGACGCACCCAGGGGGATGAACACTGAAGCTTTCTTT
CDR3aa: CARYRDAPRGMNTEAFF

abundance: NA
d_gene: TRBD2
j_gene: TRBJ2-4
v_gene: TRBV10-3
len: 17
CDR3nt: TGTGCCATCAGCATAGCGGGAGGGCCGGAAGCCAAAAACATTCAGTACTTC
CDR3aa: CAISIAGGPEAKNIQYF

abundance: NA
d_gene: TRBD1
j_gene: TRBJ2-7
v_gene: TRBV27
len: 16
CDR3nt: TGTGCCAGCAAACGGACAGGGTTAGCCCAAGCCTACGAGCAGTACTTC
CDR3aa: CASKRTGLAQAYEQYF

abundance: NA
d_gene: NA
j_gene: TRBJ1-6
v_gene: TRBV28
len: 15
CDR3nt: TGTGCCAGCAGTTTCACCGGGTCTGATAATTCACCCCTCCACTTT
CDR3aa: CASSFTGSDNSPLHF

abundance: few
d_gene: TRBD2
j_gene: TRBJ2-3
v_gene: TRBV5-1
len: 15
CDR3nt: TGCGCCAGCAGCTTACTAGCGGGAAGCCCAGATACGCAGTATTTT
CDR3aa: CASSLLAGSPDTQYF

abundance: NA
d_gene: NA
j_gene: TRBJ2-7
v_gene: TRBV9
len: 14
CDR3nt: TGTGCCAGCAGCGCAGGTATGTTGGTAGGCGAGCAGTACTTC
CDR3aa: CASSAGMLVGEQYF

abundance: NA
d_gene: TRBD1
j_gene: TRBJ1-6
v_gene: TRBV28
len: 15
CDR3nt: TGTGCCAGCAGCTCGCAGGGGGGAGGAAATTCACCCCTCCACTTT
CDR3aa: CASSSQGGGNSPLHF

abundance: NA
d_gene: TRBD2
j_gene: TRBJ2-5
v_gene: TRBV10-3
len: 18
CDR3nt: TGTGCCATCAGTGAAAGGTGGGGACTAGCGGGAGGGGAAGAGACCCAGTACTTC
CDR3aa: CAISERWGLAGGEETQYF

abundance: NA
d_gene: NA
j_gene: TRBJ1-1
v_gene: TRBV13
len: 14
CDR3nt: TGTGCCAGCAGCTCACAGGGAGGGCTCACTGAAGCTTTCTTT
CDR3aa: CASSSQGGLTEAFF

abundance: NA
d_gene: NA
j_gene: TRBJ2-1
v_gene: TRBV6-2/TRBV6-3
len: 14
CDR3nt: TGTGCCAGCAGCCCCTCTGGTAGGGGTAATGAGCAGTTCTTC
CDR3aa: CASSPSGRGNEQFF

abundance: NA
d_gene: NA
j_gene: TRBJ2-2
v_gene: TRBV19
len: 15
CDR3nt: TGTGCCACACTTTCGACAGTTATAGGGACCGGGGAGCTGTTTTTT
CDR3aa: CATLSTVIGTGELFF